One sample yielded the 11 T cell receptor beta chains listed below, sequenced in a study of T cell responses to AZD1222 COVID-19 vaccine. Method: immunoSEQ multiplex PCR; TCRdb's copy keeps in-frame clones and lacks some. Among about 99,000 clones listed, 75% to 90% were seen once. The sequencing used peripheral blood, collected on day 0 of AZD1222 vaccination. The receptors come from an adult in good health.

The rearrangement links TRBV18 to TRBJ2-7; D not resolved. V lost 2 bases and J 4 bases, leaving 9 bases between the germline ends. This CDR3 region has 13 residues. Germline values: CDR1 KGHSH, CDR2 LQKENI. The CDR3 loop reads CASSPSRNYEQYF. Here the CDR3 DNA reads TGTGCCAGCTCACCATCCCGGAATTACGAGCAGTACTTC.

This chain uses TRBV18 with TRBJ1-5; 7 bases line up with TRBD1. CDR3 length: 13 residues. Unmatched junction bases numbered 3, after V lost 3 bases and J lost 7 bases. Germline V lookup: CDR1 KGHSH, CDR2 LQKENI. The CDR3 sequence: CASSPDRLQPQHF. The CDR3 DNA sequence: TGTGCCAGCTCACCGGACAGGCTCCAGCCCCAGCATTTT. Full variable domain (missing parts from reference TRBV18 and TRBJ1-5): NAGVMQNPRHLVRRRGQEARLRCSPMKGHSHVYWYRQLPEEGLKFMVYLQKENIIDESGMPKERFSAEFPKEGPSILRIQQVVRGDSAAYFCASSPDRLQPQHFGDGTRLSIL.

This clone has only one observation. The chain combines TRBV12-3 or TRBV12-4 with TRBJ2-7; 10 bases map to TRBD2. There are 13 residues in the CDR3. Trimming cost V 6 bases and J 3 bases; bases outside gene matches: 2. As DNA, the CDR3 is TGTGCCAGCAGACGGACTAGCGGCTACGAGCAGTACTTC. It encodes CASRRTSGYEQYF.

As DNA, the CDR3 is TGCAGCGTATCCCCGGGGGGGGCCAATCAGCCCCAGCATTTT. This translates into CSVSPGGANQPQHF. The chain joins TRBV29-1 to TRBJ1-5, with D possibly TRBD1 on 6 matching bases. Germline CDR1 SQVTM, CDR2 ANQGSEA. The CDR3 sequence is 14 residues long. Trimming removed 6 bases from V and 3 bases from J, with 15 bases in between.

CDR3 amino acids: CASSKGQAPQVYEQFF. CDR3 sequence (DNA): TGTGCCAGTAGTAAAGGTCAGGCGCCCCAGGTCTATGAGCAGTTCTTC. V gene TRBV19 combines with J gene TRBJ2-1; no reliable D call. Trimming left V 4 bases short and J 8 bases short, with 21 bases between. Germline V gene sequence: CDR1 LNHDA, CDR2 SQIVND (reference sequence). This CDR3 has 16 residues.

The V gene is TRBV7-9, the J gene TRBJ2-1; 8 bases align to TRBD2. Looked up from germline, CDR1 is SEHNR and CDR2 is FQNEAQ (reference sequence). The CDR3 contains 15 residues. V lost 5 bases, J lost 10 bases, and 13 bases stayed unmatched. For the CDR3, the DNA is TGTGCCAGCAGCCCCTTGGCGGGAGGTCAGGAGGAGCAGTTCTTC. As protein: CASSPLAGGQEEQFF.

The V call is TRBV20-1, the J call TRBJ2-1; 7 bases match TRBD2. V trimming: 3 bases; J trimming: 2 bases; junction bases outside the gene matches: 16. Germline loops: CDR1 DFQATT, CDR2 SNEGSKA (reference sequence). The CDR3 extends over 18 amino acids. CDR3 amino acids: CSASDGGFSAGAYNEQFF. DNA for the CDR3: TGCAGTGCTAGTGACGGAGGTTTTTCGGCGGGAGCCTACAATGAGCAGTTCTTC.

This clone was recorded a few times. The CDR3 here is CASSLEAVYEQYF. The CDR3 DNA reads as TGTGCCAGCAGCTTAGAAGCGGTTTACGAGCAGTACTTC. The chain joins TRBV7-9 to TRBJ2-7; possibly TRBD2 for D (5 bases). V shed 1 base and J shed 4 bases, with 8 bases lying between them. This CDR3 is built from 13 residues. Germline values: CDR1 SEHNR, CDR2 FQNEAQ (reference sequence).

The chain recombines TRBV4-3 with TRBJ1-3; no firm D call. The CDR3 extends over 17 amino acids. CDR1 and CDR2 from the germline V gene are LGHNA and YSLEER. V was clipped by 0 bases and J by 8 bases, with 20 bases between them. The CDR3 reads CASSQDRPDGGRDTIYF. CDR3 coding DNA: TGCGCCAGCAGCCAAGATCGACCCGACGGCGGGCGAGACACCATATATTTT.

The rearrangement uses TRBV5-1 and TRBJ1-6; no clear D. Germline V CDR1 and CDR2: SGHRS, YFSETQ. The V end was cut by 2 bases, the J end by 7 bases, with 10 bases between. The CDR3 sequence is 14 residues long. The CDR3 sequence is CASSFGSGNSPLHF. CDR3 nucleotides: TGCGCCAGCAGCTTCGGGTCAGGAAATTCACCCCTCCACTTT.

The V call is TRBV28, the J call TRBJ2-7; D is unresolved. Germline CDR1 and CDR2: MDHEN and SYDVKM. V gave up 2 bases and J gave up 5 bases, with 7 bases separating them. CDR3 length equals 12 residues. The CDR3, as DNA: TGTGCCAGCAGTTTACAAATAAACGAGCAGTACTTC. Residues: CASSLQINEQYF.